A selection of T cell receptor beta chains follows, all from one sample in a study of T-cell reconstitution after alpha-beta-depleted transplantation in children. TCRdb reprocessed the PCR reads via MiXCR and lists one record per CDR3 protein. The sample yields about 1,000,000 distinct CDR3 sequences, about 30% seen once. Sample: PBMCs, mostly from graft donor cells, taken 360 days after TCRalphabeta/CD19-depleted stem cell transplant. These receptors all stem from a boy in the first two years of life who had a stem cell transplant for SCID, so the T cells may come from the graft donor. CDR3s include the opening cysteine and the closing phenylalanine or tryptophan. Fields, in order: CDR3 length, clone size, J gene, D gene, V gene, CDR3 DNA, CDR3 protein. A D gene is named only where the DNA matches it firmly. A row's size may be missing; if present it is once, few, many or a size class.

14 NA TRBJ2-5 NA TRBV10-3 TGTGCCATCAGTGAGGGAGTGCTCCAAGAGACCCAGTACTTC CAISEGVLQETQYF
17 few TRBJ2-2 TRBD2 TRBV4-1 TGCGCCAGCAGCTGGACGTGGGAGGGGCTGAACACCGGGGAGCTGTTTTTT CASSWTWEGLNTGELFF
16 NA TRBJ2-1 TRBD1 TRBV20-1 TGCAGTGCTAGAGTCAACAGGGGTAAAACCTACAATGAGCAGTTCTTC CSARVNRGKTYNEQFF
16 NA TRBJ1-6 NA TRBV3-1 TGTGCCAGCAGCCTCAAACTTAGGGCAGATACTTCACCCCTCCACTTT CASSLKLRADTSPLHF
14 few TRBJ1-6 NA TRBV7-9 TGTGCCAGCAGTACGGGGGGACCGAATTCACCCCTCCACTTT CASSTGGPNSPLHF
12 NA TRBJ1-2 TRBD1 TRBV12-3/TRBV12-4 TGTGCCAGCAGTCGGACAGGGTTCGGCTACACCTTC CASSRTGFGYTF
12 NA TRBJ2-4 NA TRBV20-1 TGCAGTGCTGCAGGGGGGGGGAACATTCAGTACTTC CSAAGGGNIQYF
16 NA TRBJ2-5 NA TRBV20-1 TGCAGTGCTAGGGCCCCCGTCTTTGCAATCAGAGAGACCCAGTACTTC CSARAPVFAIRETQYF
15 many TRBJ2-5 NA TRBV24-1 TGTGCCACCAGTGATTTTGGGCAGGGAGGAGAGACCCAGTACTTC CATSDFGQGGETQYF
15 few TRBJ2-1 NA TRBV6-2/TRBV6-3 TGTGCCAGCAGTTACTCCACGGTCAGGGACAATGAGCAGTTCTTC CASSYSTVRDNEQFF
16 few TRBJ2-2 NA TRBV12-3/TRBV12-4 TGTGCCAGCAGTAAGGCTCCTCCTAGGGAGACCGGGGAGCTGTTTTTT CASSKAPPRETGELFF
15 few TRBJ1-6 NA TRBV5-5 TGTGCCAGCAGCTTCTTCGGGGTTCGGAATTCACCCCTCCACTTT CASSFFGVRNSPLHF
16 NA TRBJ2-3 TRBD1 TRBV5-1 TGCGCCAGCACCCCTTTGGGACAGGGTAAAACAGATACGCAGTATTTT CASTPLGQGKTDTQYF
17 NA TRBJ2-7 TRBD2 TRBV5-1 TGCGCCAGCAGCTTGCCCCTGACGGGAGGGAATGGGTACGAGCAGTACTTC CASSLPLTGGNGYEQYF
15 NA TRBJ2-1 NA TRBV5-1 TGCGCCAGCAGCTTGGGGACTGTCCCAGACAATGAGCAGTTCTTC CASSLGTVPDNEQFF
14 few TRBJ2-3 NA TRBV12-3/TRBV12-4 TGTGCCAGCAGTTTTGATTGGAAGGGGGATACGCAGTATTTT CASSFDWKGDTQYF
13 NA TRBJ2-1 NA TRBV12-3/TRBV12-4 TGTGCCAGCAGTTTAGAGCCAGGGATAACGCAGTTCTTC CASSLEPGITQFF
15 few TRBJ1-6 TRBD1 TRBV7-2 TGTGCCAGCAGCTCCGGACAGGGGATGCATTCACCCCTCCACTTT CASSSGQGMHSPLHF
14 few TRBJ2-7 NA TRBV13 TGTGCCAGCAGCTTAATGGGGGACTCCTACGAGCAGTACTTC CASSLMGDSYEQYF
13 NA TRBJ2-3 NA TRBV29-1 TGCAGCGTTTCAGCGCCTGGCACAGATACGCAGTATTTT CSVSAPGTDTQYF
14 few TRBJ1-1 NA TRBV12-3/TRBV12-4 TGTGCCAGCAGTACCCGACAGGCGAACACTGAAGCTTTCTTT CASSTRQANTEAFF
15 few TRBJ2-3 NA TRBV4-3 TGCGCCAGCAGCCAAGGGGGCGCGAGGGTAGATACGCAGTATTTT CASSQGGARVDTQYF
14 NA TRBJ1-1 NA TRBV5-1 TGCGCCAGCAGTTTACAGGGCCCGGGCACTGAAGCTTTCTTT CASSLQGPGTEAFF
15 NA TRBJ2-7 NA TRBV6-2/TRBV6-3 TGTGCCAGCAGTTACCAGGGAGGAGGGGCCTACGAGCAGTACTTC CASSYQGGGAYEQYF
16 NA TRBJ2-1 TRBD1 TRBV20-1 TGCAGTGCTGATCCGACCGGGACAGCGGTATACAATGAGCAGTTCTTC CSADPTGTAVYNEQFF
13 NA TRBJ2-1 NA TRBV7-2 TGTGCCAGCAGTCGAGACAGGATCAATGAGCAGTTCTTC CASSRDRINEQFF
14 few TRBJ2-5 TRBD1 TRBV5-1 TGCGCCAGCAGCTCTGGGACAGGGCGAGAGACCCAGTACTTC CASSSGTGRETQYF
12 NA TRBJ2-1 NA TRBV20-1 TGCAGTGCTCACCAAAACGGCAATGAGCAGTTCTTC CSAHQNGNEQFF
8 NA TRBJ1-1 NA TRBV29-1 TGCAGCGTTGGCGGTGCTTTCTTT CSVGGAFF
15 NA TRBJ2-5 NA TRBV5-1 TGCGCCAGCAGCCCCATAACAGGGATCGGAGAGACCCAGTACTTC CASSPITGIGETQYF
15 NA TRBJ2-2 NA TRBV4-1 TGCGCCAGCAGCCAAGAGGGCCTATTGTCCGGGGAGCTGTTTTTT CASSQEGLLSGELFF
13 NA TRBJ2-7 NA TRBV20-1 TGCAGTGCTAGCCGACAGGTTTCCTACGAGCAGTACTTC CSASRQVSYEQYF
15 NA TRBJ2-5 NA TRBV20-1 TGCAGTGCTAGAGGATGGCCGTCGGGTACGGAGACCCAGTACTTC CSARGWPSGTETQYF
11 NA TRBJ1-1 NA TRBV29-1 TGCAGCGTTGCGGTGAGCACTGAAGCTTTCTTT CSVAVSTEAFF
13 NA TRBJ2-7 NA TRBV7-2 TGTGCCAGCAGCTCAGGGGGGCTGGGTAGTTCGTACTTC CASSSGGLGSSYF
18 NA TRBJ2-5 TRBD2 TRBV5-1 TGCGCCAGCAGCCCCCTCGGGACTAGCGGGGGGCTCCAAGAGACCCAGTACTTC CASSPLGTSGGLQETQYF
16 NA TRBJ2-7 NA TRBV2 TGTGCCTGCTACAGGAGCAAGGAGACCCCCTCCTACGAGCAGTACTTC CACYRSKETPSYEQYF
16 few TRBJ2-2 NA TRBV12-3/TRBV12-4 TGTGCCAGCAGCCAAGGACAGTCCTCTGAGGGCGGGGAGCTGTTTTTT CASSQGQSSEGGELFF
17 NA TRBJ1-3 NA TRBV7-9 TGTGCCAGCAGCTTAGCATCCTGGGGTCTCTCTGGAAACACCATATATTTT CASSLASWGLSGNTIYF
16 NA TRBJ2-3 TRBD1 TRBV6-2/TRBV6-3 TGTGCCAGCAGTTACGGGACAGGGGCGAGCACAGATACGCAGTATTTT CASSYGTGASTDTQYF
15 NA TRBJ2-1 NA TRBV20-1 TGCAGTCTCTTACGCGGGGGCCTAACGAAGGATGAGCAGTTCTTC CSLLRGGLTKDEQFF
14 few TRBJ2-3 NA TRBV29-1 TGCAGCGTTCGGCCAGGGCAGGTGACAGATACGCAGTATTTT CSVRPGQVTDTQYF
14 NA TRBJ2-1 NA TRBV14 TGTGCCAGCAGCCCGAGGGTCGCCATTCCTGAGCAGTTCTTC CASSPRVAIPEQFF
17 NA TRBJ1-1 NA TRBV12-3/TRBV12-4 TGTGCCAGCAGTTTAGCTAGTTTGGAGGGACGGAGCACTGAAGCTTTCTTT CASSLASLEGRSTEAFF
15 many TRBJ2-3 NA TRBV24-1 TGTGCCACCAGTGATTTACGCCACCGGGGAGATACGCAGTATTTT CATSDLRHRGDTQYF
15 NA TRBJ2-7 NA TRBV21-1 TGTGCCAGCAGCGCCCCCAGTAACAACCTCTACGAGCAGTACTTC CASSAPSNNLYEQYF
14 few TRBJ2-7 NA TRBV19 TGTGCCAGTAGTATGGCCTTGACGGCCTACGAGCAGTACTTC CASSMALTAYEQYF
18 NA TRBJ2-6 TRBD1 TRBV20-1 TGCAGTGCTAGAGCGGGACAGGGTTCCCCCTCTGGGGCCAACGTCCTGACTTTC CSARAGQGSPSGANVLTF
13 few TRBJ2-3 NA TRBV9 TGTGCCAGCAGCATCGACATGTCAGATACGCAGTATTTT CASSIDMSDTQYF
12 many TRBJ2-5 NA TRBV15 TGTGCCACCAGCAGAGATCGGGAGACCCAGTACTTC CATSRDRETQYF
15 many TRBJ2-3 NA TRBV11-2 TGTGCCAGCAGCTTAGGGGCTACTAGCACAGATACGCAGTATTTT CASSLGATSTDTQYF